The T cell receptor (beta chain) under discussion was sequenced for a study of post-analysis software for immune sequencing data. The study's findings and limits: The F measure placed samples prepared in the same batch into strongly shared clusters. Included in a set of a few TRBV segments more frequent in patients than controls were TRBV5-6, TRBV5-1 and TRBV20-1. There was significantly lower normalized Chao1 diversity in multiple sclerosis patients than in controls.

This clonotype was observed a few times. What it binds is not known. Tagging with unique molecular identifiers was a feature of the TCR beta cDNA libraries. Some 500,000 cDNA molecules were recovered from an input of roughly 0.95 to 10 million T cells. TCRdb analysed the PCR reads with MiXCR anew, one entry per CDR3 protein. This repertoire shows hundreds of thousands of distinct CDR3 sequences, 25% to 30% found once; its top ten account for 0.55% to 0.65%. The CDR3 is 14 amino acids. V lost 2 bases and J lost 10, with 12 bases in between. The germline gives CDR1 SGHTA, CDR2 FQGNSA. Material: blood. This clonotype was sampled from a girl aged 10 to 17 with multiple sclerosis. The chain combines TRBV7-2 with TRBJ1-6, with D hard to call. DNA for the CDR3: TGTGCCAGCAGCTTACTCAGAACAGAGTCACCCCTCCACTTT. Amino acid sequence: CASSLLRTESPLHF.